This entry is about one T cell receptor (beta chain). These data come from a study of control samples from healthy donors and cancer patients. Germline values: CDR1 WSHSY, CDR2 SAAADI. There are 13 residues in the CDR3. Trimming removed 0 bases from V and 11 bases from J, with 13 bases in between. Using immunoSEQ multiplex PCR, the repertoire was profiled, and TCRdb retains in-frame clones only, with some absent. Found here are fewer than 250,000 clones, approximately 90% of them singletons; the top ten hold approximately 1.8%. This sequence joins TRBV10-2 and TRBJ1-1; no firm D call. The receptor was isolated from a man aged 25-45 years in good health. Sequenced: blood. The CDR3 region is CASSESTDWVAFF. The CDR3 coding sequence is TGCGCCAGCAGTGAGTCGACGGACTGGGTGGCTTTCTTT.